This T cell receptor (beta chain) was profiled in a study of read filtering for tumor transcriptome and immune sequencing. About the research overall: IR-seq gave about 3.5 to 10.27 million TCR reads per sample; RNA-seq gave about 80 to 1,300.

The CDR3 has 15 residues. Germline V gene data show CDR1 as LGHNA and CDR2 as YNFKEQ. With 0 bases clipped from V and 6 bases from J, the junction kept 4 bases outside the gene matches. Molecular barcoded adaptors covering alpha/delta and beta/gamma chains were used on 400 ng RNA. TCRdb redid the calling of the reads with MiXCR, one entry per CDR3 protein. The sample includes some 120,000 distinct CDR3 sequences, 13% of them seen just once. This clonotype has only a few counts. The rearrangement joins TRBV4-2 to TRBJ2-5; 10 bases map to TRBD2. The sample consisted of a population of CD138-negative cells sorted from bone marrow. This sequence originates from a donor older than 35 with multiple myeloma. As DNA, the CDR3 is TGTGCCAGCAGCCAAGAACTAGCGGGACGGAAGACCCAGTACTTC. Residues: CASSQELAGRKTQYF.